These 25 T cell receptor beta chains originate from one sample sequenced in a study of T cell responses to AZD1222 COVID-19 vaccine. The repertoire was sequenced with immunoSEQ multiplex PCR; TCRdb's copy has only in-frame clones and lacks some. The sample lists approximately 99,000 clones, about 90% occurring once. The starting material was peripheral blood, obtained on day 0 of AZD1222 vaccination. Every receptor here comes from an adult in good health.

The chain links TRBV7-9 to TRBJ1-1; D call uncertain. V lost 8 bases, J lost 6 bases, and 19 bases lay in between. The CDR3 runs to 14 residues. CDR1 is SEHNR, CDR2 FQNEAQ, per germline (reference sequence). This CDR3 reads CASLAEESLPEAFF. The CDR3 DNA follows: TGTGCCAGCTTGGCCGAGGAGTCCCTCCCTGAAGCTTTCTTT.

The chain employs TRBV5-4 and TRBJ2-3, with TRBD2 identical over 12 bases. The CDR3 runs 15 residues. The ends lost 4 bases at V and 11 bases at J; junction bases unmatched: 11. CDR1 and CDR2 from the germline V gene are SGHNT and YYREEE (reference sequence). The CDR3 nucleotides are TGTGCCAGCAGCAACCGGACTAGCGGGGCAGGGGTGCAGTATTTT. Its translation is CASSNRTSGAGVQYF.

In this sample, this clone turned up once. J is TRBJ2-3 and V is TRBV2, with a weak D call TRBD1 (5 bases). The CDR3 runs to 13 residues. Per germline, CDR1 SNHLY and CDR2 FYNNEI. The V gene lost 6 bases and the J gene lost 5 bases, with 12 bases spanning the gap. CDR3 bases: TGTGCCAGCAGGGGTGACAGTGAAGATACGCAGTATTTT. Its translation is CASRGDSEDTQYF.

V and J are TRBV7-9 and TRBJ1-3; D remains ambiguous. This CDR3 comprises 16 residues. CDR1 and CDR2 (germline): SEHNR, FQNEAQ (reference sequence). The ends were cut back, 2 bases at V and 0 bases at J, with 11 bases in the middle. Here the CDR3 DNA reads TGTGCCAGCAGCTTAATTACGACTAGCTCTGGAAACACCATATATTTT. Translating gives CASSLITTSSGNTIYF.

The CDR3 sequence: CAISGTGDTGELFF. CDR3 bases: TGTGCCATCTCCGGGACAGGGGACACCGGGGAGCTGTTTTTT. The genes are TRBV19 and TRBJ2-2, with 10 bases matching TRBD1. In germline, CDR1 is LNHDA, CDR2 SQIVND (reference sequence). The CDR3 runs 14 residues. J gave up 3 bases and V 10 bases, and 5 bases lay outside the gene matches.

This clone showed up just a few times. This chain uses TRBV7-3 with TRBJ2-1, with 7 bases aligning to TRBD1. After removal of 1 base from V and 2 bases from J, the junction contained 5 bases not matched to a gene. The CDR3 consists of 16 residues. Looked up from germline, CDR1 is SGHTA and CDR2 is FQGTGA. The CDR3: CASSLMGQPTYNEQFF. The CDR3 nucleotides read TGTGCCAGCAGCTTAATGGGACAGCCTACCTACAATGAGCAGTTCTTC.

This chain connects TRBV3-1 (or the pseudogene TRBV3-2) to TRBJ1-6; D is unresolved. Per the germline V gene, CDR1 is LGHDT and CDR2 is YNNKEL (reference sequence). The CDR3 covers 16 residues. The germline V and J ends were trimmed by 4 bases and 1 base, with 11 bases remaining between them. CDR3 sequence reads: CASSRTQISYNSPLHF. The CDR3 region has the DNA TGTGCCAGCAGCCGTACACAGATATCCTATAATTCACCCCTCCACTTT.

The chain couples TRBV4-1 to TRBJ1-2; D gene uncertain. The CDR3 covers 13 residues. V lost 1 base and J 9 bases, leaving 12 bases between the germline ends. Germline values: CDR1 MGHRA, CDR2 YSYEKL. CDR3 loop: CASSQARAPRYTF. As DNA, the CDR3 is TGCGCCAGCAGCCAAGCAAGGGCCCCCCGCTACACCTTC.

The chain uses TRBV18 and TRBJ2-2, with D possibly TRBD1 on 6 matching bases. V shed 3 bases and J shed 5 bases, with 10 bases lying between them. This CDR3 region has 14 residues. In germline, CDR1 is KGHSH, CDR2 LQKENI. CDR3 protein: CASSPVQGTGELFF. CDR3 bases: TGTGCCAGCTCACCTGTACAGGGTACCGGGGAGCTGTTTTTT. The complete variable domain, with remaining parts taken from reference TRBV18 and TRBJ2-2, reads NAGVMQNPRHLVRRRGQEARLRCSPMKGHSHVYWYRQLPEEGLKFMVYLQKENIIDESGMPKERFSAEFPKEGPSILRIQQVVRGDSAAYFCASSPVQGTGELFFGEGSRLTVL.

The J gene is TRBJ1-2, the V gene TRBV6-2 or TRBV6-3, with 8 bases matching TRBD1. The V segment lost 0 bases and the J segment 5 bases; nucleotides outside the gene matches: 8. The CDR3 is 16 amino acids. The germline CDR1 and CDR2 sequences are MNHEY and SVGEGT. CDR3 sequence: CASSYSGRGREYGYTF. The CDR3 DNA is TGTGCCAGCAGTTACTCCGGCAGGGGGCGAGAGTATGGCTACACCTTC.

The chain couples TRBV6-1 to TRBJ1-1; D gene ambiguous. The CDR3 contains 14 residues. From germline, CDR1 is MNHNS and CDR2 SASEGT. V lost 2 bases and J 1 base, leaving 8 bases between the germline ends. In nucleotides, the CDR3 is TGTGCCAGCAGTGAAAGGGTTGGGAACACTGAAGCTTTCTTT. Translated, it gives CASSERVGNTEAFF.

The chain combines TRBV4-1 with TRBJ2-3; tentatively, D is TRBD1 or TRBD2 (6 bases each). There are 14 residues in the CDR3. Germline CDR1 and CDR2: MGHRA and YSYEKL. V was shortened by 8 bases and J by 2 bases, with 14 bases between the two germline ends. This CDR3 is CASGGHPTTDTQYF. The DNA of the CDR3 is TGCGCCAGCGGGGGGCACCCCACCACAGATACGCAGTATTTT.

The chain couples TRBV24-1 to TRBJ2-3; no firm D call. CDR1 is KGHDR, CDR2 SFDVKD, per germline. Trimming stripped 10 bases from V and 4 bases from J, with 11 bases between. The CDR3 loop spans 12 amino acids. CDR3 protein: CATSKGPDTQYF. As DNA, the CDR3 is TGTGCCACGAGTAAAGGGCCAGATACGCAGTATTTT.

This clone was seen only a few times. This chain connects TRBV6-5 to TRBJ1-2, with D maybe TRBD1 (5 bases). Germline values: CDR1 MNHEY, CDR2 SVGAGI. Between the trimmed V and J ends, which lost 6 bases and 4 bases, there was a span of 15 bases. The CDR3 runs to 14 residues. Written as DNA, the CDR3 is TGTGCCAGCAGCCCCGGGACGACCACCTATGGCTACACCTTC. Residues: CASSPGTTTYGYTF.

The J gene is TRBJ2-3, the V gene TRBV6-5; D ambiguous. V dropped 5 bases and J dropped 3 bases, with 9 bases sitting between them. The CDR3 spans 13 residues. Germline CDR1 MNHEY, CDR2 SVGAGI. The CDR3 loop reads CASSKPGTDTQYF. The CDR3 DNA follows: TGTGCCAGCAGTAAACCCGGGACAGATACGCAGTATTTT.

The chain employs TRBV29-1 and TRBJ1-5; the D is unclear. Between the trimmed V and J ends, which lost 5 bases and 8 bases, there was a span of 16 bases. The CDR3 has 13 residues. The V gene's germline CDR1 is SQVTM and CDR2 ANQGSEA. CDR3 nucleotides: TGCAGCGTTCGACACGGGCCCGTGGAGCCCCAGCATTTT. Its translation: CSVRHGPVEPQHF.

This chain uses TRBV13 with TRBJ2-2; D call uncertain. Per the germline V gene, CDR1 is PRHDT and CDR2 is FYEKMQ (reference sequence). The CDR3 length is 17 residues. The germline V and J ends were trimmed by 5 bases and 2 bases, with 18 bases remaining between them. The CDR3 nucleotides read TGTGCCAGCAGCCGGTGGTTTTCGGCTTATAACACCGGGGAGCTGTTTTTT. Translation gives CASSRWFSAYNTGELFF.

The rearrangement uses TRBV9 and TRBJ1-5; D perhaps matches TRBD1 (5 bases). The V and J ends lost 0 bases and 7 bases respectively, with 14 bases between them. The CDR3 is 15 amino acids. Germline V CDR1 and CDR2: SGDLS, YYNGEE. In DNA form, the CDR3 reads TGTGCCAGCAGCGTAGGCGATTGGGGACCGCAGCCCCAGCATTTT. Translated: CASSVGDWGPQPQHF.

J is TRBJ2-2 and V is TRBV29-1; 10 nucleotides agree with TRBD1. The CDR3 loop spans 14 amino acids. Germline loops: CDR1 SQVTM, CDR2 ANQGSEA. V lost 6 bases, J lost 8 bases, and 9 bases stayed unmatched. As DNA, the CDR3 is TGCAGCGTGACGGGACAGGGGACAAAAGGGGAGCTGTTTTTT. It specifies CSVTGQGTKGELFF.

CDR3 region: CAVRGEGANYGYTF. The CDR3 bases are TGTGCCGTCCGGGGAGAGGGGGCTAACTATGGCTACACCTTC. The V call is TRBV28, the J call TRBJ1-2, with a tentative D call TRBD1 (6 bases). Germline V gene lookup returns CDR1 MDHEN and CDR2 SYDVKM. V was clipped by 11 bases and J by 0 bases, with 16 bases between them. The CDR3 consists of 14 residues.

V usage is TRBV10-3 and J usage is TRBJ1-1; D possibly corresponds to TRBD1 (5 bases). CDR1 ENHRY and CDR2 SYGVKD come from the germline V gene. The CDR3 is 16 residues long. Trimming left V 3 bases short and J 5 bases short, with 19 bases between. This CDR3 reads CAISEGDRRGGTEAFF. The CDR3 DNA reads TGTGCCATCAGTGAAGGAGATCGGCGGGGCGGAACTGAAGCTTTCTTT.

V is TRBV23-1 and J is TRBJ2-7; the D is unclear. Being an ORF, TRBV23-1 has a function that is uncertain. V shed 0 bases and J shed 5 bases, with 23 bases lying between them. The CDR3 sequence is 18 residues long. CDR3 residues: CASSQSGIRRFEFHEQYF. In DNA, the CDR3 is TGCGCCAGCAGTCAATCGGGAATTCGCAGGTTTGAATTCCACGAGCAGTACTTC.

This chain uses TRBV5-1 with TRBJ1-2, with 8 positions matching TRBD1. The junction had 11 bases not matched to a gene; V was cut back by 4 bases and J by 6 bases. CDR3 size: 15 residues. Germline V CDR1 and CDR2: SGHRS, YFSETQ. CDR3 nucleotide sequence: TGCGCCAGCAGCCCTGGGACAGGCGGAGTTAATGGCTACACCTTC. It translates to CASSPGTGGVNGYTF.

The V gene is TRBV5-6, the J gene TRBJ1-2, with D unclear. The CDR3 runs 13 residues. Looked up from germline, CDR1 is SGHDT and CDR2 is YYEEEE. V shed 0 bases and J shed 4 bases, with 7 bases lying between them. This CDR3 is CASSLVASYGYTF. The DNA of the CDR3 is TGTGCCAGCAGCTTGGTTGCCAGCTATGGCTACACCTTC.

The sample holds a few counts of this clone. The chain joins TRBV19 to TRBJ1-5; maybe TRBD1 (5 bases). The CDR3 covers 15 residues. The V end lost 0 bases, the J end lost 5 bases, and 11 bases lay between the germline ends. Germline loops: CDR1 LNHDA, CDR2 SQIVND (reference sequence). The CDR3 sequence is CASSIDRGSDQPQHF. The CDR3 nucleotides are TGTGCCAGTAGTATAGATCGGGGCTCCGATCAGCCCCAGCATTTT. Variable domain in full (rest from reference TRBV19 and TRBJ1-5): DGGITQSPKYLFRKEGQNVTLSCEQNLNHDAMYWYRQDPGQGLRLIYYSQIVNDFQKGDIAEGYSVSREKKESFPLTVTSAQKNPTAFYLCASSIDRGSDQPQHFGDGTRLSIL.